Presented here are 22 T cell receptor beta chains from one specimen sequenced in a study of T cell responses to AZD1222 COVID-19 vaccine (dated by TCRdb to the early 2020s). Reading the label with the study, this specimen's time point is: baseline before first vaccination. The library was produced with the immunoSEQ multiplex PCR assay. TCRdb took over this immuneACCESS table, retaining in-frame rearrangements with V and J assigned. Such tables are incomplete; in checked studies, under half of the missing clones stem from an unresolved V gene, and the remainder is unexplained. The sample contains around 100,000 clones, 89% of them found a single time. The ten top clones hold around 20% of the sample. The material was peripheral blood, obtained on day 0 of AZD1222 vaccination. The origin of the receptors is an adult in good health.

CDR3 sequence reads: CASSLWPGGTNDTQYF. DNA for the CDR3: TGTGCCAGCAGCTTATGGCCCGGGGGGACCAATGATACGCAGTATTTT. The genes are TRBV7-3 and TRBJ2-3, with 7 positions matching TRBD2. This CDR3 has 16 amino acids. Germline CDR1 reads SGHTA; CDR2 reads FQGTGA. V was clipped by 2 bases and J by 6 bases; unmatched bases: 11.

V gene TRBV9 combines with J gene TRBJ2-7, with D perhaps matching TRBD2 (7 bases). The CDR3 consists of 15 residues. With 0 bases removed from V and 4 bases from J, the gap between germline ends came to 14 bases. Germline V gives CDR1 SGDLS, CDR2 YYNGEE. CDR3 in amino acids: CASSVGWGGQYEQYF. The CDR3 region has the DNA TGTGCCAGCAGCGTAGGGTGGGGGGGCCAATACGAGCAGTACTTC.

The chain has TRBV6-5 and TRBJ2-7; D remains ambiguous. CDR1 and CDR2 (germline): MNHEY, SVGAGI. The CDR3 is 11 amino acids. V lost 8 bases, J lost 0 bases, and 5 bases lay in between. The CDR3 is CASQNSYEQYF. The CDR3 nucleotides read TGTGCCAGCCAAAACTCCTACGAGCAGTACTTC.

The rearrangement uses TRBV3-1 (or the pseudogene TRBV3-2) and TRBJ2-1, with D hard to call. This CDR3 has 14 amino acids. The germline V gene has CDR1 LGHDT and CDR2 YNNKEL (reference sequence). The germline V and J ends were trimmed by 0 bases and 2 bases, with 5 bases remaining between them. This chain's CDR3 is CASSQDLAYNEQFF. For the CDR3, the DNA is TGTGCCAGCAGCCAAGATCTAGCCTACAATGAGCAGTTCTTC.

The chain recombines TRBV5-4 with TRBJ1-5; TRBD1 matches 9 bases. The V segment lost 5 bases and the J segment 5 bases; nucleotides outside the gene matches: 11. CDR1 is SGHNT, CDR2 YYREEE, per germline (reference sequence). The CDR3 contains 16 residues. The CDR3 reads CASRDYYRGQHQPQHF. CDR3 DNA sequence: TGTGCCAGCAGGGACTATTACAGGGGGCAGCATCAGCCCCAGCATTTT.

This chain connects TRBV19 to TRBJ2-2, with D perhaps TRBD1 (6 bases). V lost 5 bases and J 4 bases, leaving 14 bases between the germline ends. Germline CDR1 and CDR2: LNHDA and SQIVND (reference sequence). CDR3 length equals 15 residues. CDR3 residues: CASSDQGRFTGELFF. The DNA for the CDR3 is TGTGCCAGTAGTGATCAGGGGCGCTTCACCGGGGAGCTGTTTTTT. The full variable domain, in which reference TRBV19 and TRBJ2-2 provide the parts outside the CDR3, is DGGITQSPKYLFRKEGQNVTLSCEQNLNHDAMYWYRQDPGQGLRLIYYSQIVNDFQKGDIAEGYSVSREKKESFPLTVTSAQKNPTAFYLCASSDQGRFTGELFFGEGSRLTVL.

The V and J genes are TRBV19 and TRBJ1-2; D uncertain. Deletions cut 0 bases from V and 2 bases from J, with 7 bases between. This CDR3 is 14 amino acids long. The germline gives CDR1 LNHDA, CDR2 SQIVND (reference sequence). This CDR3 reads CASSIDNANYGYTF. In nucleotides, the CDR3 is TGTGCCAGTAGTATAGACAACGCCAACTATGGCTACACCTTC.

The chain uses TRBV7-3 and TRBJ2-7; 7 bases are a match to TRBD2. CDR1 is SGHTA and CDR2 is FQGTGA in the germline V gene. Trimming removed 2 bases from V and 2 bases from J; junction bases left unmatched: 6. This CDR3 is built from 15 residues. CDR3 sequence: CASSLGGGTPYEQYF. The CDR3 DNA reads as TGTGCCAGCAGCTTAGGGGGGGGTACCCCCTACGAGCAGTACTTC.

Here the CDR3 DNA reads TGCGCCAGCAGCAGACGCGGCGCGGCCGGCCCGAAAGATGAGCAGTTCTTC. Its translation: CASSRRGAAGPKDEQFF. The chain employs TRBV4-1 and TRBJ2-1; unclear D gene. The CDR3 totals 17 residues. Between the trimmed V and J ends, which lost 5 bases and 8 bases, there was a span of 25 bases. CDR1 is MGHRA, CDR2 YSYEKL, per germline.

CDR3: CASSVRDRDGEQYF. CDR3 DNA: TGTGCCAGCAGCGTCCGGGACAGGGATGGCGAGCAGTACTTC. The chain recombines TRBV9 with TRBJ2-7, with 9 bases that match TRBD1. V lost 2 bases to trimming and J lost 6 bases; unmatched junction nucleotides: 6. The CDR3 consists of 14 residues. Germline CDR1 SGDLS, CDR2 YYNGEE.

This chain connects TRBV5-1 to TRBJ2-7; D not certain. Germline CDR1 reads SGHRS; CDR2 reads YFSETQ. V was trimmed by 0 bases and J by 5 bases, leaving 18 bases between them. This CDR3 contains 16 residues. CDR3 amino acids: CASSLGVSPRSHEQYF. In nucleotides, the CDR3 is TGCGCCAGCAGCTTGGGAGTTTCCCCTCGGAGTCACGAGCAGTACTTC.

In DNA, the CDR3 is TGTGCCAGTAGTATTGGGAGGGCCCAAGAGACCCAGTACTTC. Its translation is CASSIGRAQETQYF. The rearrangement uses TRBV19 and TRBJ2-5; 7 positions match TRBD2. The CDR3 sequence is 14 residues long. The ends lost 3 bases at V and 1 base at J; junction bases unmatched: 2. CDR1 LNHDA and CDR2 SQIVND come from the germline V gene (reference sequence).

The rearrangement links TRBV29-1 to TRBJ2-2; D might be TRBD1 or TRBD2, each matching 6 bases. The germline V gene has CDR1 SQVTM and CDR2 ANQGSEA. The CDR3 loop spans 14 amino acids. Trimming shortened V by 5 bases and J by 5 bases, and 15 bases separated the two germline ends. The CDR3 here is CSVLGGAGTGELFF. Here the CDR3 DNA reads TGCAGCGTTCTCGGGGGCGCTGGGACCGGGGAGCTGTTTTTT.

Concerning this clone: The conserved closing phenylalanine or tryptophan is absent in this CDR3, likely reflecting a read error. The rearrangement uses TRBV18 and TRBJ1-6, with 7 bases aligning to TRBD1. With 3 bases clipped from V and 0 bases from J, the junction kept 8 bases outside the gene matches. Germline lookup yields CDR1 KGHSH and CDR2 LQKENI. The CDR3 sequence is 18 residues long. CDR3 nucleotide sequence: TGTGCCAGCTCACCCTTTCGACAGGGAGGCTCCTATAATTCACCCCTCCACCTT. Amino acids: CASSPFRQGGSYNSPLHL.

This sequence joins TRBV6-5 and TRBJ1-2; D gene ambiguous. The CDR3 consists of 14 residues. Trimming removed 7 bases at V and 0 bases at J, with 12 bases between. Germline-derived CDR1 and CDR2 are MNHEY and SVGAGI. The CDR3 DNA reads TGTGCCAGCAAAACAGACACCGCTAACTATGGCTACACCTTC. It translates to CASKTDTANYGYTF.

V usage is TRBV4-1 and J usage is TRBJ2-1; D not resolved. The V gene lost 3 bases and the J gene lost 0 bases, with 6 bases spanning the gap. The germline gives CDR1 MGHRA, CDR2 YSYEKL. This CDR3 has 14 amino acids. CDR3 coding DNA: TGCGCCAGCAGCCATATAGGCTCCTACAATGAGCAGTTCTTC. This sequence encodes CASSHIGSYNEQFF.

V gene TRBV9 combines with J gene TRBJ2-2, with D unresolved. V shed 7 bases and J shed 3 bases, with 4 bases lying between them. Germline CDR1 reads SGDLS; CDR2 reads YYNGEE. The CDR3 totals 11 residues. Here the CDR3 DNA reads TGTGCCAGCGGGCACACCGGGGAGCTGTTTTTT. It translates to CASGHTGELFF.

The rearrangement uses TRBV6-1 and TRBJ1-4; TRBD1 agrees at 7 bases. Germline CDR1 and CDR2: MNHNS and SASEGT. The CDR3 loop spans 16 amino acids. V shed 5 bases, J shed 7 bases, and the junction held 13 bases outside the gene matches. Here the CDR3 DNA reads TGTGCCAGCAGTCAAGACTCGACAGGGTCGGTTGAAAAACTGTTTTTT. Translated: CASSQDSTGSVEKLFF.

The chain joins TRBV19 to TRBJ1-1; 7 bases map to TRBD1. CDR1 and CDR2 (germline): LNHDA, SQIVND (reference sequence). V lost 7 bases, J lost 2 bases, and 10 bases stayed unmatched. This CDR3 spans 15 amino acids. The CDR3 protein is CASKNRGSGNTEAFF. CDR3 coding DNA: TGTGCCAGTAAGAACAGGGGTTCTGGTAACACTGAAGCTTTCTTT.

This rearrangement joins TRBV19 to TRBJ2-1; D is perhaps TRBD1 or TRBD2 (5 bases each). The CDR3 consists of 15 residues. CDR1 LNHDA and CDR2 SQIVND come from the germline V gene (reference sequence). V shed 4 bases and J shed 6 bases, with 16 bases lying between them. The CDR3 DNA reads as TGTGCCAGTAGTACAAGGGATCCCGGGGCCAATGAGCAGTTCTTC. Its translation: CASSTRDPGANEQFF.

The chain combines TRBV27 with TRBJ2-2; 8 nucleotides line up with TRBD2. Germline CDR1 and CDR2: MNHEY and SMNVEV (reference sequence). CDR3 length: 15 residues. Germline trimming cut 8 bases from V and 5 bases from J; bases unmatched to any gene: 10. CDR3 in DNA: TGTGCCAGCGGGCAGCGGGGGCTAGGGACCGGGGAGCTGTTTTTT. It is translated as CASGQRGLGTGELFF.

In nucleotides, the CDR3 is TGTGCCAGCAGCATAACTGGGACAGGGGCCCCAAATCAGCCCCAGCATTTT. Translation gives CASSITGTGAPNQPQHF. This sequence joins TRBV7-2 and TRBJ1-5; TRBD1 agrees at 10 bases. The ends lost 5 bases at V and 4 bases at J; junction bases unmatched: 11. CDR1 is SGHTA and CDR2 is FQGNSA in the germline V gene. CDR3 length: 17 amino acids.